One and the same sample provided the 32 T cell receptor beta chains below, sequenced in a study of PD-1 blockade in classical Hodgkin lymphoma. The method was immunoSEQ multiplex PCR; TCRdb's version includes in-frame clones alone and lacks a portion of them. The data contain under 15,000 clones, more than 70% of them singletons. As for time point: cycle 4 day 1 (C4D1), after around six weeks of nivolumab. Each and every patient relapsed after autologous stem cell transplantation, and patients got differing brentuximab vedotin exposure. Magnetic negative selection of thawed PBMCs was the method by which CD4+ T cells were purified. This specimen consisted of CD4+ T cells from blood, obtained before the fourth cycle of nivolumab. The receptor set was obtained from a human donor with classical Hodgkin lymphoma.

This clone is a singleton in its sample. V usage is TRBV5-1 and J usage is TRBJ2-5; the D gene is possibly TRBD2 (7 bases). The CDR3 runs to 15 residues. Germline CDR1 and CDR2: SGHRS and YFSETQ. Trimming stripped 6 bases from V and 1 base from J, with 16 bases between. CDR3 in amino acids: CASTPGGGGQETQYF. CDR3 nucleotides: TGCGCCAGCACCCCGGGGGGAGGGGGCCAAGAGACCCAGTACTTC. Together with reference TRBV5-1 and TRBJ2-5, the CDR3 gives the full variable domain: KAGVTQTPRYLIKTRGQQVTLSCSPISGHRSVSWYQQTPGQGLQFLFEYFSETQRNKGNFPGRFSGRQFSNSRSEMNVSTLELGDSALYLCASTPGGGGQETQYFGPGTRLLVL.

This chain's CDR3 is CASSQDALQGAGMLTGELFF. The CDR3 bases are TGCGCCAGCAGCCAAGATGCCTTACAGGGTGCGGGAATGCTCACCGGGGAGCTGTTTTTT. V usage is TRBV4-1 and J usage is TRBJ2-2; tentatively, D is TRBD1 or TRBD2 (6 bases each). Per the germline V gene, CDR1 is MGHRA and CDR2 is YSYEKL. V was cut by 0 bases and J by 4 bases, with 24 bases left in between. CDR3 length: 20 residues.

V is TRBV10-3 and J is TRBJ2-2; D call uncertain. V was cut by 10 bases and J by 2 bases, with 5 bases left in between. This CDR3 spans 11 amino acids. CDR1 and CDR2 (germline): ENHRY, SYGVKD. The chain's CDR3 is CATGNTGELFF. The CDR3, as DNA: TGTGCCACCGGTAACACCGGGGAGCTGTTTTTT.

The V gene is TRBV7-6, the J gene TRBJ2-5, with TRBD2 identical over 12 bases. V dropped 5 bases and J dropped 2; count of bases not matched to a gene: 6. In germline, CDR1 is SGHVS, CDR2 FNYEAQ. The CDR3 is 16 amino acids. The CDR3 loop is CASSDPSGGAQETQYF. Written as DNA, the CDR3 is TGTGCCAGCAGCGACCCTAGCGGGGGGGCACAAGAGACCCAGTACTTC.

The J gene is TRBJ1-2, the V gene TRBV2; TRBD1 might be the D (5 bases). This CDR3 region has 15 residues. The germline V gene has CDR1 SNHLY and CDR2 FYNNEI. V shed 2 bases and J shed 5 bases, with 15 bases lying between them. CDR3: CASSETGPTSYGYTF. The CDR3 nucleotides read TGTGCCAGCAGTGAAACGGGACCGACCTCGTATGGCTACACCTTC.

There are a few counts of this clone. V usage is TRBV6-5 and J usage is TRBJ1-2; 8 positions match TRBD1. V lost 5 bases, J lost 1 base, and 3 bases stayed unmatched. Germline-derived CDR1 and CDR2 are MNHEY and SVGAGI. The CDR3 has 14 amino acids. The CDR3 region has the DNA TGTGCCAGCAGTAAGGGACAGGTTAACTATGGCTACACCTTC. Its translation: CASSKGQVNYGYTF.

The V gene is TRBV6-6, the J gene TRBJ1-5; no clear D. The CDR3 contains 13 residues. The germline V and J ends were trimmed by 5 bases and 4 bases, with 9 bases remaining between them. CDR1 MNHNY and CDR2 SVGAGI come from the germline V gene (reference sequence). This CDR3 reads CASSPTDNQPQHF. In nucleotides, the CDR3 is TGTGCCAGCAGTCCGACGGATAATCAGCCCCAGCATTTT.

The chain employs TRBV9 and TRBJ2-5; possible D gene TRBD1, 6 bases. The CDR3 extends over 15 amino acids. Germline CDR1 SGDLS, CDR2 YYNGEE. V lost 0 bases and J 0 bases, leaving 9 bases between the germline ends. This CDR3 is CASSVGTAHQETQYF. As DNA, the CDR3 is TGTGCCAGCAGCGTAGGGACAGCACACCAAGAGACCCAGTACTTC.

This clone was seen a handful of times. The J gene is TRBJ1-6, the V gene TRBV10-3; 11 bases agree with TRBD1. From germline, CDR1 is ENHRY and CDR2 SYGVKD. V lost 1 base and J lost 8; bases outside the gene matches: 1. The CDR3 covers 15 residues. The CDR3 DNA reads TGTGCCATCAGTGAGTGGGGACAGGGGGATTCACCCCTCCACTTT. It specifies CAISEWGQGDSPLHF.

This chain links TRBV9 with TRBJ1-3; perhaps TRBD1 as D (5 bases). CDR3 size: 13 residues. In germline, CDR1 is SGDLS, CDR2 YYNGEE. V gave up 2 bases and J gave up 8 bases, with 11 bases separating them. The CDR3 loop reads CASSVGTFDTIYF. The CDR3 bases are TGTGCCAGCAGCGTCGGGACTTTTGACACCATATATTTT.

The CDR3 DNA sequence: TGTGCCAGCAGCTTAGTGGGGTTGGGGCTAGCGGGAATCCAAGAGACCCAGTACTTC. Encoded protein: CASSLVGLGLAGIQETQYF. The genes are TRBV7-2 and TRBJ2-5; 9 nucleotides match TRBD2. The CDR3 is 19 residues long. Germline CDR1 and CDR2: SGHTA and FQGNSA. Trimming at V came to 1 base and at J to 1 base, leaving 13 bases not matched to a gene.

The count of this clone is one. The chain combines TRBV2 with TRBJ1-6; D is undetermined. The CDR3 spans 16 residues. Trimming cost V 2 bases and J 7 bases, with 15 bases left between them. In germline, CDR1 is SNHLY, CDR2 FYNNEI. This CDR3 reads CASSELGLGLNSPLHF. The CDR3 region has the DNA TGTGCCAGCAGTGAATTAGGTTTGGGCCTCAATTCACCCCTCCACTTT. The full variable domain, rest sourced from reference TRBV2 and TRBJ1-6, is EPEVTQTPSHQVTQMGQEVILRCVPISNHLYFYWYRQILGQKVEFLVSFYNNEISEKSEIFDDQFSVERPDGSNFTLKIRSTKLEDSAMYFCASSELGLGLNSPLHFGNGTRLTVT.

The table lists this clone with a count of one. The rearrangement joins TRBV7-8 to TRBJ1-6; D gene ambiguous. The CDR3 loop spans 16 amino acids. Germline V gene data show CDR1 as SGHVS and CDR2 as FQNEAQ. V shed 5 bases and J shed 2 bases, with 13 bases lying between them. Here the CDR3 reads CASSLRYEPYNSPLHF. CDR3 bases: TGTGCCAGCAGCCTTCGATACGAACCCTATAATTCACCCCTCCACTTT. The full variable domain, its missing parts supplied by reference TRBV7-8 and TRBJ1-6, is GAGVSQSPRYKVAKRGQDVALRCDPISGHVSLFWYQQALGQGPEFLTYFQNEAQLDKSGLPSDRFFAERPEGSVSTLKIQRTQQEDSAVYLCASSLRYEPYNSPLHFGNGTRLTVT.

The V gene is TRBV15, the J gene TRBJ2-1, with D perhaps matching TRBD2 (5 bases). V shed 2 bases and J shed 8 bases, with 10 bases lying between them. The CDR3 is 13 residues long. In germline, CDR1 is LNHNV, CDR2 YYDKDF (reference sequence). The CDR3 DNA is TGTGCCACCAGCAGATCCCCCGGGGATGAGCAGTTCTTC. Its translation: CATSRSPGDEQFF.

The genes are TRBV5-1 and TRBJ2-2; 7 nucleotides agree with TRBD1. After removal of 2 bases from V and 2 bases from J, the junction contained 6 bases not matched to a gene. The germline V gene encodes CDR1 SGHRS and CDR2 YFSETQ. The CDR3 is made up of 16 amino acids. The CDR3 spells CASSFKGAENTGELFF. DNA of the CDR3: TGCGCCAGCAGCTTCAAGGGGGCAGAAAACACCGGGGAGCTGTTTTTT.

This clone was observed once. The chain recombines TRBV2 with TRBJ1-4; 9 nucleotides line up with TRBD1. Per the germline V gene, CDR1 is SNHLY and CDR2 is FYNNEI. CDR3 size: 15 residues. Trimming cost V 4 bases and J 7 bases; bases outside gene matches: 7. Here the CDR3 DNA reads TGTGCCAGCAGTGGACAGGGGGGAAGAAGTGAAAAACTGTTTTTT. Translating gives CASSGQGGRSEKLFF.

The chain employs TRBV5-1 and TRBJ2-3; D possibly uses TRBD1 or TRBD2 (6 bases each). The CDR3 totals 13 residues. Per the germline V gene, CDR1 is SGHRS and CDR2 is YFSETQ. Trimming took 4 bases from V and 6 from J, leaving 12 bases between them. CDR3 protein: CASSKGGGDTQYF. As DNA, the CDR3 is TGCGCCAGCAGCAAAGGAGGGGGGGATACGCAGTATTTT.

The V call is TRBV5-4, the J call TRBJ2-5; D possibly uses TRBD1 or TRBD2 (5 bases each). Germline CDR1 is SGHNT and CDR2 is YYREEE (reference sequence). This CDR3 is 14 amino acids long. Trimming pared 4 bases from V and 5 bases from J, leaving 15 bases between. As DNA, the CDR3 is TGTGCCAGCAGCCAACAGGCCGGCGGGGAGACCCAGTACTTC. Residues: CASSQQAGGETQYF. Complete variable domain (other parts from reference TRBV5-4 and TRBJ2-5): ETGVTQSPTHLIKTRGQQVTLRCSSQSGHNTVSWYQQALGQGPQFIFQYYREEENGRGNFPPRFSGLQFPNYSSELNVNALELDDSALYLCASSQQAGGETQYFGPGTRLLVL.

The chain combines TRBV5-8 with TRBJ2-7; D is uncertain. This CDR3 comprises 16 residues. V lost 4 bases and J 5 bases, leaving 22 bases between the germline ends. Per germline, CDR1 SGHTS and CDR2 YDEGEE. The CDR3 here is CASSQEASPRTDEQYF. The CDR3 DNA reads TGTGCCAGCAGCCAAGAAGCCTCGCCCAGGACGGACGAGCAGTACTTC.

The CDR3 DNA is TGTGCCACCGCCGGGACAGGCAATCAGCCCCAGCATTTT. Translated: CATAGTGNQPQHF. V gene TRBV2 combines with J gene TRBJ1-5; 7 bases are a match to TRBD1. After removal of 10 bases from V and 2 bases from J, the junction contained 5 bases not matched to a gene. The CDR3 is 13 residues long. Germline assignment: CDR1 SNHLY and CDR2 FYNNEI.

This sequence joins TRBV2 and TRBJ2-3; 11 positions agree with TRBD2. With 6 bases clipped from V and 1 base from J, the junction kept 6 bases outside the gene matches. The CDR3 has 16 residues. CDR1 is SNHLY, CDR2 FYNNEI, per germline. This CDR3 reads CASSGTSGWRTDTQYF. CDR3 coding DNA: TGTGCCAGCAGCGGGACTAGCGGTTGGCGCACAGATACGCAGTATTTT.

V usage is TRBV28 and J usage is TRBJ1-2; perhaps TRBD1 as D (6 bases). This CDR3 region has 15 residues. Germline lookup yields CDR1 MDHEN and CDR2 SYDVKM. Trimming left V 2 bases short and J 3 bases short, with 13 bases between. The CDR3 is CASSLTTGEDYGYTF. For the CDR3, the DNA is TGTGCCAGCAGTTTAACGACAGGCGAAGACTATGGCTACACCTTC.

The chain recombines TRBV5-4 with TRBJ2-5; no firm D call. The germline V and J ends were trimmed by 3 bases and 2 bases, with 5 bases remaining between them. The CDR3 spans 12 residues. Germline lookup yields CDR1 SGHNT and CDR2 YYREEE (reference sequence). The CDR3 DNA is TGTGCCAGCAGCTACGGACAAGAGACCCAGTACTTC. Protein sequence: CASSYGQETQYF.

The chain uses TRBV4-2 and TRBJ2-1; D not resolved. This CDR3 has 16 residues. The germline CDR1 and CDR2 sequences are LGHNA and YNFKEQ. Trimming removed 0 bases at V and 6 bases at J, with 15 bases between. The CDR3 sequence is CASSQDFLPPLNEQFF. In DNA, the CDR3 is TGTGCCAGCAGCCAAGATTTTCTCCCTCCACTCAATGAGCAGTTCTTC.

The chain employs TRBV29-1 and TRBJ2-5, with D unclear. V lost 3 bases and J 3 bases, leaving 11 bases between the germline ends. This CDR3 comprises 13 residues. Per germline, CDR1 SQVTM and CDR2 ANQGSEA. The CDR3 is CSVDFGTEETQYF. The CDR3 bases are TGCAGCGTTGATTTCGGAACCGAAGAGACCCAGTACTTC.

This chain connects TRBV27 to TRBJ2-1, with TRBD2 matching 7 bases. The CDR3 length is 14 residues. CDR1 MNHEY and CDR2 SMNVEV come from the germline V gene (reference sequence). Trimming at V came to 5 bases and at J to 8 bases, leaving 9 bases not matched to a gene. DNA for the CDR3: TGTGCCAGCAGTCGGAGGACTAGGTTTCATGAGCAGTTCTTC. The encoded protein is CASSRRTRFHEQFF.

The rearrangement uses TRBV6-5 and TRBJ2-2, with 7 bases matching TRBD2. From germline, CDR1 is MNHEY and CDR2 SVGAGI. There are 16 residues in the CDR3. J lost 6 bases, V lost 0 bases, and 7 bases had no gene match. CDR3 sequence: CASSYSTSFSPGELFF. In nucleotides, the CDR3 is TGTGCCAGCAGTTACTCGACTAGCTTTTCTCCCGGGGAGCTGTTTTTT.

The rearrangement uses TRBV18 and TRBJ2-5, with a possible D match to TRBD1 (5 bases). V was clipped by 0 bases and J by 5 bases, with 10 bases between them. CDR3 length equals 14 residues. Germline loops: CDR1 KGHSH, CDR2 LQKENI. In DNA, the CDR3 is TGTGCCAGCTCACCACCCAGGGTCCCGGAGACCCAGTACTTC. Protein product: CASSPPRVPETQYF.

The CDR3 DNA reads TGCAGCGTTGAGGGGACAGGGAAAAGGGAGCAGTACTTC. Protein sequence: CSVEGTGKREQYF. This chain uses TRBV29-1 with TRBJ2-7; 9 nucleotides line up with TRBD1. The CDR3 has 13 amino acids. V gave up 3 bases and J gave up 7 bases; unmatched junction bases: 7. The germline CDR1 and CDR2 sequences are SQVTM and ANQGSEA.

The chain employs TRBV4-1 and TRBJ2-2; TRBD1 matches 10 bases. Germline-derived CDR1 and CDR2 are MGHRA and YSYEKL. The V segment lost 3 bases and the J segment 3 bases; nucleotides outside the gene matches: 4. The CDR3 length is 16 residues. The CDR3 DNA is TGCGCCAGCAGCCACACCGGGACAGGGGACACCGGGGAGCTGTTTTTT. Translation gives CASSHTGTGDTGELFF.

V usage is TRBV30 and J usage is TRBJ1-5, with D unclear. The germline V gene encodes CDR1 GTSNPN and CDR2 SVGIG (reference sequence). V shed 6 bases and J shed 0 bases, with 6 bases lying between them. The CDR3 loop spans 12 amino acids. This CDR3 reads CACGTSNQPQHF. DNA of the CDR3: TGTGCCTGCGGCACTAGCAATCAGCCCCAGCATTTT.

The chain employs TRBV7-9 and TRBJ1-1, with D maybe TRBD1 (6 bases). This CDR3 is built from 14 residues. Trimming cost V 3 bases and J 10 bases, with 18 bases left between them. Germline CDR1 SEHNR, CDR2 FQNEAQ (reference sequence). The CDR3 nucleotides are TGTGCCAGCAGCTTGGGGTTGGTACAGGGTGGAGCTTTCTTT. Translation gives CASSLGLVQGGAFF.